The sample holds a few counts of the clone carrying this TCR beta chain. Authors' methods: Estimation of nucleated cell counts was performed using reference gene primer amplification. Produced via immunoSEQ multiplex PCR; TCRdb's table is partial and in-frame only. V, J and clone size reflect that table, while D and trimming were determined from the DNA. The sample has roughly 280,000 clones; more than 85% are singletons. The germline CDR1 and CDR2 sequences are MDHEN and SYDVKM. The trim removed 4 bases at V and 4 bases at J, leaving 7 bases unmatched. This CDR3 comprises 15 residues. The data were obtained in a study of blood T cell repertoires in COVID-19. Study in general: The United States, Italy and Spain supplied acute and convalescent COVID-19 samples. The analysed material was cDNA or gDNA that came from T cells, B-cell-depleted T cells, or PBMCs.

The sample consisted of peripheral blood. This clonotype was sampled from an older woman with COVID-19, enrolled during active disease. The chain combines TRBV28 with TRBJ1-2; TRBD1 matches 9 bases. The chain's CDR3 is CASSWLQGALYGYTF. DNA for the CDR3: TGTGCCAGCAGTTGGCTACAGGGGGCTCTCTATGGCTACACCTTC.